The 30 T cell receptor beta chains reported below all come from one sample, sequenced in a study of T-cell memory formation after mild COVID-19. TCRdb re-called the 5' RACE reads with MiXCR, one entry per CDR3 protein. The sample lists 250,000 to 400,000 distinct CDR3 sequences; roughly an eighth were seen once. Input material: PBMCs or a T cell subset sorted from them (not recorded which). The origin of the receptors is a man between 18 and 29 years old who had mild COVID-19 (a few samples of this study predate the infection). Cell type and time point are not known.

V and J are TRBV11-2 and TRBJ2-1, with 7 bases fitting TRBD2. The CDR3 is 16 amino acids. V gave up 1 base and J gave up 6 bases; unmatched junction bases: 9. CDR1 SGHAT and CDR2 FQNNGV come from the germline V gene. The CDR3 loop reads CASSLAPRGEANEQFF. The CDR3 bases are TGTGCCAGCAGCTTAGCCCCCCGGGGGGAAGCCAATGAGCAGTTCTTC. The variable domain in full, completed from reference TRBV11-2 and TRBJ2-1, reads EAGVAQSPRYKIIEKRQSVAFWCNPISGHATLYWYQQILGQGPKLLIQFQNNGVVDDSQLPKDRFSAERLKGVDSTLKIQPAKLEDSAVYLCASSLAPRGEANEQFFGPGTRLTVL.

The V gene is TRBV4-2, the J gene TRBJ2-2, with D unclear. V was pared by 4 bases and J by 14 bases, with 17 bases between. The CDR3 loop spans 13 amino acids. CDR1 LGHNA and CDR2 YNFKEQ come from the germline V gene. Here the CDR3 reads CASSLLLSGRLFF. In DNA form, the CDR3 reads TGTGCCAGCAGCCTCTTACTGTCCGGAAGACTGTTTTTT.

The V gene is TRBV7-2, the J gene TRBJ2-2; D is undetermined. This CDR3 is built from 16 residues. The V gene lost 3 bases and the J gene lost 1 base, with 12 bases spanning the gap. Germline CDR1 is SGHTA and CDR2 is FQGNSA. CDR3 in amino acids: CASSFIPGRNTGELFF. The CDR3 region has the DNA TGTGCCAGCAGCTTTATTCCAGGCCGGAACACCGGGGAGCTGTTTTTT.

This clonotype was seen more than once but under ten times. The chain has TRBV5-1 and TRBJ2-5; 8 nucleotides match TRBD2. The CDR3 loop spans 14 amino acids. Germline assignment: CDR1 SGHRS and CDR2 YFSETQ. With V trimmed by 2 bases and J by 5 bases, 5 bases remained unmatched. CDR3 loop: CASSFGAGVETQYF. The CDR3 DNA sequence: TGCGCCAGCAGCTTCGGAGCGGGGGTGGAGACCCAGTACTTC.

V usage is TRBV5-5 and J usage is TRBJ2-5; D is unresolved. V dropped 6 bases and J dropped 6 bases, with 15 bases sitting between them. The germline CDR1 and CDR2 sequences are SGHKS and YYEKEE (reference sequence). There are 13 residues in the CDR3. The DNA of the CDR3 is TGTGCCAGCACACTGGGTCCCAGTCAGACCCAGTACTTC. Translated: CASTLGPSQTQYF. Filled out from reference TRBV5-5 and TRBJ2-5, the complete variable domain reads DAGVTQSPTHLIKTRGQQVTLRCSPISGHKSVSWYQQVLGQGPQFIFQYYEKEERGRGNFPDRFSARQFPNYSSELNVNALLLGDSALYLCASTLGPSQTQYFGPGTRLLVL.

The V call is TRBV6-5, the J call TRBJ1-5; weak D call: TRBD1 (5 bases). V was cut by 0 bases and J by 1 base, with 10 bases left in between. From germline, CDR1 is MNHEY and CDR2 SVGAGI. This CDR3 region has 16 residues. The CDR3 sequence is CASSYSGGESNQPQHF. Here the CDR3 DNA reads TGTGCCAGCAGTTACTCAGGAGGGGAGAGCAATCAGCCCCAGCATTTT.

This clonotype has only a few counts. The CDR3 nucleotides are TGCAGTGCTAGAGACGGGACAGGGGGAGCAGATACGCAGTATTTT. Amino acid sequence: CSARDGTGGADTQYF. The chain recombines TRBV20-1 with TRBJ2-3; the match to TRBD1 covers 11 bases. After removal of 0 bases from V and 4 bases from J, the junction contained 3 bases not matched to a gene. The CDR3 covers 15 residues. The germline CDR1 and CDR2 sequences are DFQATT and SNEGSKA (reference sequence).

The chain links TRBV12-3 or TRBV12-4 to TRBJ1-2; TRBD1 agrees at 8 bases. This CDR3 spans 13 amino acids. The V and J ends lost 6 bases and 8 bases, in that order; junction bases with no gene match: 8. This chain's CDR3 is CASSQGTGWGYTF. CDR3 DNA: TGTGCCAGCAGCCAAGGGACAGGCTGGGGCTACACCTTC.

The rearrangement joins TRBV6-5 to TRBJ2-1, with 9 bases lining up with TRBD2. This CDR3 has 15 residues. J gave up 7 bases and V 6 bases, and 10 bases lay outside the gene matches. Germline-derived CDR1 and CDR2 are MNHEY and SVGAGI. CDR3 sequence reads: CASSPVSGGSNEQFF. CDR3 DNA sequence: TGTGCCAGCAGCCCCGTTAGCGGGGGTAGTAATGAGCAGTTCTTC.

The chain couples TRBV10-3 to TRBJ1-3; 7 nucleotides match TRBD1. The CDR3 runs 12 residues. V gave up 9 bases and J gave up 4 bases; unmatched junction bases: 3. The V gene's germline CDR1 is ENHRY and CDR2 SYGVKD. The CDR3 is CAIGTEGNTIYF. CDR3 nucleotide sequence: TGTGCCATAGGGACAGAGGGAAACACCATATATTTT.

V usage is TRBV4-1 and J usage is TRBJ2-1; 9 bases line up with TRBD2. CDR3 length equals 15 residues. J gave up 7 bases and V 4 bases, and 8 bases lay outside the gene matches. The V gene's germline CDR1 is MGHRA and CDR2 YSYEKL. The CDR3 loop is CASSRRVAGENEQFF. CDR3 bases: TGCGCCAGCAGCCGAAGAGTAGCGGGGGAGAATGAGCAGTTCTTC.

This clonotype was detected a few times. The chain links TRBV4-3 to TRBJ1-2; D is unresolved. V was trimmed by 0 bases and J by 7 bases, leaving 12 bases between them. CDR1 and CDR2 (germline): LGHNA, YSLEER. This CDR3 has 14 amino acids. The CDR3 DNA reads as TGCGCCAGCAGCCAAGAAACCCAGCTGGCTGGCTACACCTTC. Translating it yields CASSQETQLAGYTF.

The CDR3 region has the DNA TGTGCCAGCAGCGTAGGGACAGTAGTGAATACGCAGTATTTT. Protein: CASSVGTVVNTQYF. The chain links TRBV9 to TRBJ2-3; D is possibly TRBD1 (6 bases). Trimming stripped 0 bases from V and 7 bases from J, with 12 bases between. Germline V lookup: CDR1 SGDLS, CDR2 YYNGEE. This CDR3 has 14 residues.

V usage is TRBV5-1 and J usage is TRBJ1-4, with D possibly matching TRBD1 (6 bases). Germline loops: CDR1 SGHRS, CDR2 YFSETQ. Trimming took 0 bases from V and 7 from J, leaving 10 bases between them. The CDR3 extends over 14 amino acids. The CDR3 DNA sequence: TGCGCCAGCAGCTTGGCAGGGGAAGGTGAAAAACTGTTTTTT. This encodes CASSLAGEGEKLFF.

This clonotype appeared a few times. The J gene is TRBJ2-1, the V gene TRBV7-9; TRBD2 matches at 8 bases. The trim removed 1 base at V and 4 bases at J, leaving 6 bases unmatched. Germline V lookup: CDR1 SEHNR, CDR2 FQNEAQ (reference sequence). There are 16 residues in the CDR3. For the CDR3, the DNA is TGTGCCAGCAGCTTAGTATCAGCGGGGGAATACAATGAGCAGTTCTTC. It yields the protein CASSLVSAGEYNEQFF.

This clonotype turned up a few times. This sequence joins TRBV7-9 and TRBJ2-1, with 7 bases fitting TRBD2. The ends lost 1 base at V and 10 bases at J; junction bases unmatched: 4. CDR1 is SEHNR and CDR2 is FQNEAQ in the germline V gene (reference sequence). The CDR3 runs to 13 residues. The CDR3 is CASSLVGGTEQFF. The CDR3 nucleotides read TGTGCCAGCAGCTTAGTGGGGGGGACGGAGCAGTTCTTC.

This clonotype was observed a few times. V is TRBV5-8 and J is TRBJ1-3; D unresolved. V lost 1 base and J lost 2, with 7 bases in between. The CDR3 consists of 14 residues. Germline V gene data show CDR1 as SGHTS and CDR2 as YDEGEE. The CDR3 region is CASSLYVTGNTIYF. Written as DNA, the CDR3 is TGTGCCAGCAGCTTGTATGTGACTGGAAACACCATATATTTT.

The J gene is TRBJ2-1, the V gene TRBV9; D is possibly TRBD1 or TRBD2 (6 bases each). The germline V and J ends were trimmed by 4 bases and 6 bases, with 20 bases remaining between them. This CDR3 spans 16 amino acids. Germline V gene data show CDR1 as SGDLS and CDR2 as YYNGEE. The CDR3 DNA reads TGTGCCAGCAGCTCCATATTGGGGGGCCCTAGCAATGAGCAGTTCTTC. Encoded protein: CASSSILGGPSNEQFF.

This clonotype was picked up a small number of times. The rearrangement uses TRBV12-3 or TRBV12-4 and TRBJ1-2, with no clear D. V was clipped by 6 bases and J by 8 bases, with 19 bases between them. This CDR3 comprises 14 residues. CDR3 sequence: CASSPGRTWKGYTF. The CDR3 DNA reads TGTGCCAGCAGCCCCGGGAGGACCTGGAAAGGCTACACCTTC.

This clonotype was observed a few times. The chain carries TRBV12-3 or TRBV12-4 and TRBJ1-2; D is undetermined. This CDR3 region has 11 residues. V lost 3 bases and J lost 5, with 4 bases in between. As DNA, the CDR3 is TGTGCCAGCAGTTTCCAGTATGGCTACACCTTC. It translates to CASSFQYGYTF.

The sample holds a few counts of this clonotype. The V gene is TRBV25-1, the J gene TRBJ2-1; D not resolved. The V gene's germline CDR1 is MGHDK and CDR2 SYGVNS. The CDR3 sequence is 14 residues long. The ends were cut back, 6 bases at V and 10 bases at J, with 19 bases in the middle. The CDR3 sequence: CASRYQNLSWEQFF. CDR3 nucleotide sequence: TGTGCCAGCAGGTACCAAAACCTTTCCTGGGAGCAGTTCTTC.

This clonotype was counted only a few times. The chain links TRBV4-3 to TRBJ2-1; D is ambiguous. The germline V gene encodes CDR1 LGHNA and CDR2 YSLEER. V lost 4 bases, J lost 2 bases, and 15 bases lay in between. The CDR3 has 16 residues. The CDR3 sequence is CASSPSGRRAYNEQFF. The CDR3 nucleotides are TGCGCCAGCAGCCCCTCGGGCAGGAGAGCCTACAATGAGCAGTTCTTC.

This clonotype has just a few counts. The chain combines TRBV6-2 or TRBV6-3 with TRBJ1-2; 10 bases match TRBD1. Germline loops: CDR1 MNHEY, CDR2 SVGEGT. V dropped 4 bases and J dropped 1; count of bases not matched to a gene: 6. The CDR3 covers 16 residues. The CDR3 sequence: CASSLSGTGDNYGYTF. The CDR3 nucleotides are TGTGCCAGCAGTTTATCCGGGACAGGGGATAACTATGGCTACACCTTC.

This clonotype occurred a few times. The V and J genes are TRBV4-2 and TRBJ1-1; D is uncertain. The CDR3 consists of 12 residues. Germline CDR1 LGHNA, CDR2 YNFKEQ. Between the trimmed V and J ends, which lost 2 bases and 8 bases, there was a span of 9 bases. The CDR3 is CASSQFSGEAFF. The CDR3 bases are TGTGCCAGCAGCCAATTCTCAGGAGAAGCTTTCTTT.

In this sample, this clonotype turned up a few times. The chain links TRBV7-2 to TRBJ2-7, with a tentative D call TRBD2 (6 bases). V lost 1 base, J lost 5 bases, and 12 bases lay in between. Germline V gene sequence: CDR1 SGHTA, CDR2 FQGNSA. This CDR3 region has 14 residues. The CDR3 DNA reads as TGTGCCAGCAGCTTAGTAGGGAGGAACCACGAGCAGTACTTC. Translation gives CASSLVGRNHEQYF.

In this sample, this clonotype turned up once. CDR3 nucleotides: TGTGCCAGAAGCTGTTCGTGGACAGAAGGGGCCGAGAAGATCTACGAGCAGTACGTC. Protein sequence: CARSCSWTEGAEKIYEQYV. This sequence joins TRBV7-6 and TRBJ2-7; possible D gene TRBD1, 6 bases. The CDR3 contains 19 residues. Germline V gives CDR1 SGHVS, CDR2 FNYEAQ.

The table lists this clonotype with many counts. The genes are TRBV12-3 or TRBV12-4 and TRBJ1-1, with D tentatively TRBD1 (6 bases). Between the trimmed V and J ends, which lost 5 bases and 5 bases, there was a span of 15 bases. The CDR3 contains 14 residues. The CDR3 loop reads CASSPTGLGTEAFF. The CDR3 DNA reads TGTGCCAGCAGTCCTACAGGGTTGGGGACTGAAGCTTTCTTT.

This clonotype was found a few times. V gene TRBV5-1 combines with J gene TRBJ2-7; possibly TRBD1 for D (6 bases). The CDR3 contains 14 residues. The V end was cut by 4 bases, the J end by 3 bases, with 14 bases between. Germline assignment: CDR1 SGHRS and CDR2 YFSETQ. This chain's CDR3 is CASSLPSGVYEQYF. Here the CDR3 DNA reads TGCGCCAGCAGCCTCCCCTCAGGGGTCTACGAGCAGTACTTC. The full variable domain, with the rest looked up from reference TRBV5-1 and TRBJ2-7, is KAGVTQTPRYLIKTRGQQVTLSCSPISGHRSVSWYQQTPGQGLQFLFEYFSETQRNKGNFPGRFSGRQFSNSRSEMNVSTLELGDSALYLCASSLPSGVYEQYFGPGTRLTVT.

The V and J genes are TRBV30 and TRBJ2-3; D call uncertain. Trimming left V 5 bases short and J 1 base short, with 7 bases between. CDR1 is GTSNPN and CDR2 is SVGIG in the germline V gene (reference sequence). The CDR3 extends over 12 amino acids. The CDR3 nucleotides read TGTGCCTGGCTCTCCGGCACAGATACGCAGTATTTT. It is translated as CAWLSGTDTQYF. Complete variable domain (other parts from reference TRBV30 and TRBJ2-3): SQTIHQWPATLVQPVGSPLSLECTVEGTSNPNLYWYRQAAGRGLQLLFYSVGIGQISSEVPQNLSASRPQDRQFILSSKKLLLSDSGFYLCAWLSGTDTQYFGPGTRLTVL.

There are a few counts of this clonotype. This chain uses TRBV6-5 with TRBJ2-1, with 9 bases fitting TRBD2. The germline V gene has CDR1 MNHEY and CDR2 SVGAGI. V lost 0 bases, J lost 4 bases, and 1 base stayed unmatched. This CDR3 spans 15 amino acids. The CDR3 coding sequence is TGTGCCAGCAGTTACTCCCTAGCGGGGTACAATGAGCAGTTCTTC. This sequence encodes CASSYSLAGYNEQFF.